These T cell receptor beta chains were read from a single sample in a study of shared clonotypes between healthy human individuals. This table comes from immunoSEQ multiplex PCR, and its TCRdb copy is limited to in-frame clones, with some not included. In the table there are a few million clones, approximately 92% of which are singletons. Input material: naive CD8+ T cells from PBMCs. Receptors originate from a man between 18 and 29 years old in good health. Some clones in this sample may be carry-over from other donors' samples. The CDR3 runs from the conserved cysteine through the conserved F or W. The D gene is left open where the match is weak. Clone size is not always given. Where it is, it says once, few, many or a class for expanded clones.

D gene: TRBD1
V gene: TRBV27
J gene: TRBJ2-3
clone size: once
CDR3 protein: CASSLISGQGATDTQYF
CDR3 DNA: TGTGCCAGCAGTTTAATCTCGGGCCAGGGGGCCACAGATACGCAGTATTTT

D gene: TRBD2
V gene: TRBV9
J gene: TRBJ2-1
clone size: NA
CDR3 protein: CASSVGTSRRSYNEQFF
CDR3 DNA: TGTGCCAGCAGCGTAGGGACTAGTCGGAGGTCCTACAATGAGCAGTTCTTC

D gene: TRBD2
V gene: TRBV9
J gene: TRBJ2-7
clone size: NA
CDR3 protein: CASSVSQTSGNYEQYF
CDR3 DNA: TGTGCCAGCAGCGTAAGCCAGACTAGCGGAAACTACGAGCAGTACTTC

D gene: NA
V gene: TRBV7-9
J gene: TRBJ1-1
clone size: NA
CDR3 protein: CASSGDEGGEFGAFF
CDR3 DNA: TGTGCCAGCAGCGGTGATGAGGGAGGTGAGTTTGGAGCTTTCTTT

D gene: NA
V gene: TRBV7-9
J gene: TRBJ1-4
clone size: NA
CDR3 protein: CASSPADREKLFF
CDR3 DNA: TGTGCCAGCAGCCCGGCCGATCGCGAAAAACTGTTTTTT

D gene: TRBD2
V gene: TRBV5-1
J gene: TRBJ2-7
clone size: NA
CDR3 protein: CASSQYSGTSTAYEQYF
CDR3 DNA: TGCGCCAGCAGCCAATATTCCGGGACTAGCACAGCCTACGAGCAGTACTTC

D gene: TRBD2
V gene: TRBV9
J gene: TRBJ2-1
clone size: once
CDR3 protein: CASSGGTSGSSYNEQFF
CDR3 DNA: TGTGCCAGCAGCGGAGGGACTAGCGGGAGCTCCTACAATGAGCAGTTCTTC

D gene: NA
V gene: TRBV29-1
J gene: TRBJ2-7
clone size: NA
CDR3 protein: CSVEATDSYEQYF
CDR3 DNA: TGCAGCGTTGAGGCGACAGACTCCTACGAGCAGTACTTC

D gene: NA
V gene: TRBV5-4
J gene: TRBJ2-4
clone size: once
CDR3 protein: CASSYMGPPEYF
CDR3 DNA: TGTGCCAGCAGCTACATGGGTCCCCCCGAGTACTTC

D gene: NA
V gene: TRBV18
J gene: TRBJ2-7
clone size: NA
CDR3 protein: CASSPPGTAYEQYF
CDR3 DNA: TGTGCCAGCTCACCACCTGGCACCGCCTACGAGCAGTACTTC

D gene: TRBD1
V gene: TRBV6-6
J gene: TRBJ1-3
clone size: NA
CDR3 protein: CASSYLGQGAGNTIYF
CDR3 DNA: TGTGCCAGCAGTTACTTGGGGCAGGGGGCGGGAAACACCATATATTTT

D gene: NA
V gene: TRBV5-5
J gene: TRBJ1-3
clone size: NA
CDR3 protein: CASSFGQGSDTIYF
CDR3 DNA: TGTGCCAGCAGCTTTGGCCAGGGTTCGGACACCATATATTTT

D gene: TRBD1
V gene: TRBV7-9
J gene: TRBJ2-5
clone size: once
CDR3 protein: CASSLGWDRGETQYF
CDR3 DNA: TGTGCCAGCAGCTTAGGTTGGGACAGGGGGGAGACCCAGTACTTC

D gene: NA
V gene: TRBV27
J gene: TRBJ2-7
clone size: NA
CDR3 protein: CASSSLQGGFVYEQYF
CDR3 DNA: TGTGCCAGCAGTTCCCTCCAGGGGGGGTTTGTCTACGAGCAGTACTTC

D gene: NA
V gene: TRBV6-4
J gene: TRBJ2-7
clone size: once
CDR3 protein: CASSEGPTGEQYF
CDR3 DNA: TGTGCCAGCAGTGAAGGCCCGACAGGCGAGCAGTACTTC

D gene: TRBD2
V gene: TRBV15
J gene: TRBJ2-1
clone size: NA
CDR3 protein: CATSSPSGSHEQFF
CDR3 DNA: TGTGCCACCAGCTCCCCTAGCGGGAGTCACGAGCAGTTCTTC